These 18 T cell receptor beta chains came from one sample sequenced in a study of spatial heterogeneity in lung cancer. TCRdb processed the 5' RACE reads anew with MiXCR; each CDR3 protein has one entry. The sample has around 110,000 distinct CDR3 sequences, 10% to 15% seen once. Time point denoted: blood at routine non-recurrence follow-up after resection. Whole RNA obtained from tumor, nontumor lung or frozen PBMC underwent sequencing without sorting. The input for sequencing was PBMCs, taken at follow-up. These receptors all stem from a male donor with early-stage non-small cell lung cancer.

This clonotype was observed many times. CDR3 sequence (DNA): TGTGCCAGCGTGACAGGGTTGAACACTGAAGCTTTCTTT. Its protein is CASVTGLNTEAFF. This chain uses TRBV28 with TRBJ1-1, with 7 bases matching TRBD1. The length of the CDR3 is 13 residues. V shed 8 bases and J 0 bases; nucleotides not matched to a gene: 3. In germline, CDR1 is MDHEN, CDR2 SYDVKM.

This clonotype was detected many times. The chain uses TRBV29-1 and TRBJ2-6, with D possibly being TRBD1 or TRBD2 (6 bases each). Trimming pared 6 bases from V and 0 bases from J, leaving 12 bases between. Germline V lookup: CDR1 SQVTM, CDR2 ANQGSEA. CDR3 size: 15 residues. CDR3 DNA sequence: TGCAGCGTCGGGGGCCCCACCTCTGGGGCCAACGTCCTGACTTTC. Residues: CSVGGPTSGANVLTF.

This clonotype occurred many times. The chain combines TRBV5-1 with TRBJ1-1; weak D call: TRBD1 (5 bases). CDR3 length: 14 residues. From germline, CDR1 is SGHRS and CDR2 YFSETQ. Trimming left V 0 bases short and J 4 bases short, with 10 bases between. CDR3 coding DNA: TGCGCCAGCAGCTTGGCCTCCAGGGCCACTGAAGCTTTCTTT. It specifies CASSLASRATEAFF.

This clonotype turned up a few times. The rearrangement links TRBV14 to TRBJ2-1; tentatively, D is TRBD1 or TRBD2 (6 bases each). The germline V gene has CDR1 SGHDN and CDR2 FVKESK. The length of the CDR3 is 12 residues. V shed 2 bases and J shed 10 bases, with 9 bases lying between them. The CDR3 sequence: CASSQYGGEQFF. CDR3 DNA sequence: TGTGCCAGCAGCCAATACGGGGGCGAGCAGTTCTTC.

Many counts were recorded for this clonotype. The gene calls are TRBV5-1 and TRBJ2-7; 8 bases map to TRBD1. The J segment lost 2 bases and the V segment lost 0 bases, leaving 1 base of the junction unmatched. This CDR3 is built from 14 residues. Germline V gene data show CDR1 as SGHRS and CDR2 as YFSETQ. CDR3 coding DNA: TGCGCCAGCAGCTTGGGACAGGGGCCCTACGAGCAGTACTTC. This gives the protein CASSLGQGPYEQYF.

This clonotype was recorded at least ten times. The gene calls are TRBV9 and TRBJ1-5; TRBD1 matches 7 bases. This CDR3 spans 14 amino acids. Germline CDR1 is SGDLS and CDR2 is YYNGEE. Trimming cost V 3 bases and J 2 bases; bases outside gene matches: 2. This chain's CDR3 is CASSGTGGNQPQHF. The CDR3 nucleotides read TGTGCCAGCAGCGGGACAGGTGGCAATCAGCCCCAGCATTTT.

This sequence joins TRBV6-2 or TRBV6-3 and TRBJ1-2; TRBD1 matches at 9 bases. V was pared by 2 bases and J by 2 bases, with 6 bases of the junction left unmatched. Germline V lookup: CDR1 MNHEY, CDR2 SVGEGT. This CDR3 region has 16 residues. CDR3 nucleotide sequence: TGTGCCAGCAGTTACGCGGGGACAGGGAAAAACTATGGCTACACCTTC. This encodes CASSYAGTGKNYGYTF.

This clonotype was counted a few times. J is TRBJ2-3 and V is TRBV15; no definite D call. The CDR3 covers 12 residues. V was cut by 0 bases and J by 7 bases, with 5 bases left in between. Per the germline V gene, CDR1 is LNHNV and CDR2 is YYDKDF (reference sequence). The CDR3 protein is CATSRDRNTQYF. The CDR3 bases are TGTGCCACCAGCAGAGATCGGAATACGCAGTATTTT.

This clonotype was seen a handful of times. The chain couples TRBV10-3 to TRBJ1-2; 9 positions agree with TRBD1. Germline assignment: CDR1 ENHRY and CDR2 SYGVKD. With 4 bases clipped from V and 0 bases from J, the junction kept 9 bases outside the gene matches. There are 17 residues in the CDR3. The CDR3 spells CAISAPGQGITNYGYTF. CDR3 DNA sequence: TGTGCCATCAGTGCCCCAGGACAGGGGATTACTAACTATGGCTACACCTTC.

This clonotype was seen repeatedly, ten times or more. This sequence joins TRBV15 and TRBJ1-6; D unclear. Germline assignment: CDR1 LNHNV and CDR2 YYDKDF (reference sequence). Between the trimmed V and J ends, which lost 3 bases and 7 bases, there was a span of 7 bases. CDR3 length equals 13 residues. CDR3 residues: CATSRQWNSPLHF. The CDR3 DNA reads as TGTGCCACCAGCAGGCAGTGGAATTCACCCCTCCACTTT.

The CDR3, as DNA: TGTGCCAGCAGGGCGGAGCGGGACTCCTACGAGCAGTACTTC. Translation gives CASRAERDSYEQYF. This chain connects TRBV11-3 to TRBJ2-7; 7 bases are shared with TRBD2. The CDR3 length is 14 residues. CDR1 and CDR2 from the germline V gene are SGHNT and YENEEA. The V and J ends lost 6 bases and 0 bases, in that order; junction bases with no gene match: 5. The variable domain in full, with the rest retrieved from reference TRBV11-3 and TRBJ2-7, is EAGVVQSPRYKIIEKKQPVAFWCNPISGHNTLYWYLQNLGQGPELLIRYENEEAVDDSQLPKDRFSAERLKGVDSTLKIQPAELGDSAVYLCASRAERDSYEQYFGPGTRLTVT.

This clonotype was detected ten times or more. The genes are TRBV9 and TRBJ1-1, with 9 bases lining up with TRBD1. The germline CDR1 and CDR2 sequences are SGDLS and YYNGEE. The CDR3 has 17 residues. J lost 1 base, V lost 1 base, and 8 bases had no gene match. The CDR3 coding sequence is TGTGCCAGCAGCGTAACGGGACAGGGAGGGAGGAACACTGAAGCTTTCTTT. Translation: CASSVTGQGGRNTEAFF. The full variable domain, in which reference TRBV9 and TRBJ1-1 provide the parts outside the CDR3, is DSGVTQTPKHLITATGQRVTLRCSPRSGDLSVYWYQQSLDQGLQFLIQYYNGEERAKGNILERFSAQQFPDLHSELNLSSLELGDSALYFCASSVTGQGGRNTEAFFGQGTRLTVV.

This clonotype was counted a few times. V is TRBV9 and J is TRBJ2-3, with TRBD1 as a possible D gene (7 bases). This CDR3 spans 16 amino acids. Trimming cost V 3 bases and J 3 bases, with 17 bases left between them. The germline gives CDR1 SGDLS, CDR2 YYNGEE. CDR3 in DNA: TGTGCCAGCAGCGCCGGAGGGGGCGCCTGGACAGATACGCAGTATTTT. Residues: CASSAGGGAWTDTQYF. Drawing the rest from reference TRBV9 and TRBJ2-3, the complete variable domain is DSGVTQTPKHLITATGQRVTLRCSPRSGDLSVYWYQQSLDQGLQFLIQYYNGEERAKGNILERFSAQQFPDLHSELNLSSLELGDSALYFCASSAGGGAWTDTQYFGPGTRLTVL.

In this sample, this clonotype turned up a few times. The chain has TRBV29-1 and TRBJ1-1; D is perhaps TRBD1 (6 bases). Germline assignment: CDR1 SQVTM and CDR2 ANQGSEA. Between the trimmed V and J ends, which lost 3 bases and 10 bases, there was a span of 18 bases. CDR3 length: 13 residues. The CDR3 sequence is CSVEGPGARLAFF. CDR3 bases: TGCAGCGTTGAGGGTCCAGGGGCGCGTTTAGCTTTCTTT. The variable domain in full, completed from reference TRBV29-1 and TRBJ1-1, reads SAVISQKPSRDICQRGTSLTIQCQVDSQVTMMFWYRQQPGQSLTLIATANQGSEATYESGFVIDKFPISRPNLTFSTLTVSNMSPEDSSIYLCSVEGPGARLAFFGQGTRLTVV.

This clonotype has a handful of counts. The chain carries TRBV5-1 and TRBJ2-5, with TRBD2 matching over 7 bases. Germline assignment: CDR1 SGHRS and CDR2 YFSETQ. The junction had 6 bases not matched to a gene; V was cut back by 5 bases and J by 2 bases. CDR3 length equals 14 residues. The CDR3: CASRQAGQQETQYF. The DNA of the CDR3 is TGCGCCAGCAGACAAGCGGGGCAGCAAGAGACCCAGTACTTC.

This clonotype came up many times. The chain recombines TRBV7-3 with TRBJ2-1, with 11 bases lining up with TRBD1. The CDR3 has 15 amino acids. V shed 5 bases, J shed 8 bases, and the junction held 8 bases outside the gene matches. Germline V CDR1 and CDR2: SGHTA, FQGTGA. CDR3 DNA sequence: TGTGCCAGCAGCCCAGGGACAGGGGGAAGGGATGAGCAGTTCTTC. Amino acids: CASSPGTGGRDEQFF. The complete variable domain, with remaining parts taken from reference TRBV7-3 and TRBJ2-1, reads GAGVSQTPSNKVTEKGKYVELRCDPISGHTALYWYRQSLGQGPEFLIYFQGTGAADDSGLPNDRFFAVRPEGSVSTLKIQRTERGDSAVYLCASSPGTGGRDEQFFGPGTRLTVL.

This clonotype was picked up one time. The chain joins TRBV3-1 to TRBJ2-7; D is perhaps TRBD1 (6 bases). CDR1 is LGHDT, CDR2 YNNKEL, per germline (reference sequence). The CDR3 has 14 amino acids. The V end lost 6 bases, the J end lost 9 bases, and 21 bases lay between the germline ends. CDR3 sequence: CASSPGTPLLGQYF. CDR3 DNA sequence: TGTGCCAGCAGTCCCGGGACACCACTCCTCGGGCAGTACTTC.

This clonotype was seen repeatedly, ten times or more. The V gene is TRBV5-1, the J gene TRBJ2-6; unclear D gene. The CDR3 covers 16 residues. V lost 1 base and J lost 4, with 12 bases in between. Germline V lookup: CDR1 SGHRS, CDR2 YFSETQ. The CDR3: CASSLIPVTGANVLTF. The DNA of the CDR3 is TGCGCCAGCAGCTTGATACCCGTGACAGGGGCCAACGTCCTGACTTTC.